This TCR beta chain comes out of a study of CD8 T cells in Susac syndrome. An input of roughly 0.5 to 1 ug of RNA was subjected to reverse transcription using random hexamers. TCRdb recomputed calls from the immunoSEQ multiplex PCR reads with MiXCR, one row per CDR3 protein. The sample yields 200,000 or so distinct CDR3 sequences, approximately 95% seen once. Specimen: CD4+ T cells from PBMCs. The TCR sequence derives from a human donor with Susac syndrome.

The CDR3 DNA is TGTGCCAGCAGCCCCGAGTCCTTATCAGCCTACGAGCAGTACTTC. Protein sequence: CASSPESLSAYEQYF. J is TRBJ2-7 and V is TRBV3-1; D is unresolved. The germline gives CDR1 LGHDT, CDR2 YNNKEL (reference sequence). Trimming cost V 4 bases and J 2 bases, with 15 bases left between them. This CDR3 comprises 15 residues.